Presented here are 6 T cell receptor beta chains from one specimen sequenced in a study of blood T cells in healthy people across ages. A J-beta primer mix and a sample-barcoded 5' primer were used in a second PCR of roughly 7 to 12 cycles. TCRdb fed the 5' RACE reads into MiXCR, producing one record per CDR3 protein. Of fewer than 1 million distinct CDR3 sequences in the sample, around 45% were seen once. Input material: blood. The receptors here all came from a man in his fifties or sixties in good health.

Many counts were recorded for this clonotype. V gene TRBV20-1 combines with J gene TRBJ2-1; the match to TRBD2 covers 14 bases. Germline V gene sequence: CDR1 DFQATT, CDR2 SNEGSKA (reference sequence). Trimming cost V 3 bases and J 8 bases; bases outside gene matches: 6. This CDR3 region has 15 residues. CDR3 loop: CSARGTSGGPDEQFF. The CDR3 bases are TGCAGTGCTAGGGGGACTAGCGGGGGCCCCGATGAGCAGTTCTTC.

The CDR3 loop is CASSQARATSEAQYF. The CDR3 DNA reads TGCGCCAGCAGCCAAGCTCGTGCGACTAGTGAGGCGCAGTATTTT. V usage is TRBV4-1 and J usage is TRBJ2-3; possible D gene TRBD2, 6 bases. Germline V gives CDR1 MGHRA, CDR2 YSYEKL. This CDR3 is built from 15 residues. The V end was cut by 1 base, the J end by 10 bases, with 18 bases between.

CDR3 in amino acids: CASSSSGTQYF. The CDR3 nucleotides are TGTGCCAGCAGCTCATCCGGGACGCAGTATTTT. This rearrangement joins TRBV11-2 to TRBJ2-3; D remains unclear. The V end lost 4 bases, the J end lost 9 bases, and 8 bases lay between the germline ends. From germline, CDR1 is SGHAT and CDR2 FQNNGV. The CDR3 is 11 amino acids.

For this clonotype: A much larger clone sits a single nucleotide away, making a read error possible. The rearrangement uses TRBV7-2 and TRBJ2-1, with unresolved D. The CDR3 totals 11 residues. Germline V CDR1 and CDR2: SGHTA, FQGNSA. CDR3 sequence reads: CASSFRNEEFF. CDR3 nucleotides: TGTGCCAGCAGCTTTCGGAATGAGGAGTTCTTC.

The gene calls are TRBV20-1 and TRBJ1-6; 8 nucleotides align to TRBD1. The CDR3 runs 16 residues. The junction had 10 bases not matched to a gene; V was cut back by 0 bases and J by 9 bases. Per germline, CDR1 DFQATT and CDR2 SNEGSKA (reference sequence). The CDR3 DNA is TGCAGTGCTAGAGATAGAGACAGGGGCTTTAGTTCACCCCTCCACTTT. It translates to CSARDRDRGFSSPLHF.

About this clonotype itself: An end of the junction does not agree with germline; a read error may underlie this. The chain links TRBV7-9 to TRBJ2-5, with 7 bases aligning to TRBD2. Per the germline V gene, CDR1 is SEHNR and CDR2 is FQNEAQ (reference sequence). This CDR3 is built from 14 residues. The CDR3 coding sequence is TGTGCCAGCAGCGTAGCGGGCTCTCAAGAGACCCAGTACTTC. Translated, it gives CASSVAGSQETQYF.